This T cell receptor (beta chain) is from a study of monozygotic twins with inflammatory bowel disease. General observations from the study: IBD patients share fewer clonotypes with other people than healthy twins do, especially with disease activity. Concordant and discordant twins showed no difference in repertoire similarity, possibly from limited power.

Per donor, 2.5 ml of blood was collected and frozen. Germline lookup yields CDR1 LNHNV and CDR2 YYDKDF (reference sequence). This CDR3 region has 16 residues. Concerning this clonotype itself: Its matching antigen is unknown.

The UMIs contained a 6-nucleotide sample barcode. They were added by template switching during cDNA synthesis. TCRdb re-called the 5' RACE reads; one entry per CDR3 protein, DNA not given. The listing contains 110,000 to 150,000 distinct CDR3 sequences. The chain links TRBV15 to TRBJ2-1; TCRdb calls TRBD1, which cannot be checked without DNA. Sequenced sample: blood. This clonotype was obtained from a human donor with ulcerative colitis or Crohn's disease, or a healthy co-twin of an affected twin (not recorded which). Here the CDR3 reads CATSREFGGTENEQFF.